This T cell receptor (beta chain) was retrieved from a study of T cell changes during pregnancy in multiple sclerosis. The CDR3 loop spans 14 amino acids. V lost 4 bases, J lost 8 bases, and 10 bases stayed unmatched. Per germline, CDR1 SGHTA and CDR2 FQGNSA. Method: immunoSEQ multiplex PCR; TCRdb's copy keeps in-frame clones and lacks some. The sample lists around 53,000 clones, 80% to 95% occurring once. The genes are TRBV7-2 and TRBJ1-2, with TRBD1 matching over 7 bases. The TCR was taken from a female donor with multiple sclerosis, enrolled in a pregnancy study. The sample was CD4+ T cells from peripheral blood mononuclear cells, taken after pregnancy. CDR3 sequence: CASSSGQSGGGYTF. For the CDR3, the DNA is TGTGCCAGCAGCTCGGGACAGTCAGGCGGAGGCTACACCTTC.